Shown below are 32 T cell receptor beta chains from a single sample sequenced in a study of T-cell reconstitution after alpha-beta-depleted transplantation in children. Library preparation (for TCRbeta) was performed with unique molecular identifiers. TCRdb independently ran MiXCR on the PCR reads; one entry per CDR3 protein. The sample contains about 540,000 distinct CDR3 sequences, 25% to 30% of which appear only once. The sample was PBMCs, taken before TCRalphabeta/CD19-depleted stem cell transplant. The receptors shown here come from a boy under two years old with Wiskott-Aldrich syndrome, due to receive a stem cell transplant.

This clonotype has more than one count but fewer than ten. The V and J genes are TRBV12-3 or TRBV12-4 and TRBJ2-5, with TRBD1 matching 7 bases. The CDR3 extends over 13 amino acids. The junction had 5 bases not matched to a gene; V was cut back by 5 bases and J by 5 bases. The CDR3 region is CASSPRRGETQYF. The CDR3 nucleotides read TGTGCCAGCAGTCCCCGCAGGGGGGAGACCCAGTACTTC.

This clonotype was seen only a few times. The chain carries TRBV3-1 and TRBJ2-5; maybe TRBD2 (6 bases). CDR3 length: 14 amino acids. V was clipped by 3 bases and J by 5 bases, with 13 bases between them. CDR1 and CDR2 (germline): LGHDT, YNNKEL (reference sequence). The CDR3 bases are TGTGCCAGCAGCCAGGACGGGAGAAGTGAGACCCAGTACTTC. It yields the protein CASSQDGRSETQYF.

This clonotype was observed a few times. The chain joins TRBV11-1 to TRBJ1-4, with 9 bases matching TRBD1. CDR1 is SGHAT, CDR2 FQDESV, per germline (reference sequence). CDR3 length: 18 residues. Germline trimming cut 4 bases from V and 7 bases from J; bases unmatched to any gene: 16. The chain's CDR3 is CASSYHGTGSLRGEKLFF. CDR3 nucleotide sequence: TGTGCCAGCAGCTATCACGGGACAGGGAGCCTTCGAGGTGAAAAACTGTTTTTT.

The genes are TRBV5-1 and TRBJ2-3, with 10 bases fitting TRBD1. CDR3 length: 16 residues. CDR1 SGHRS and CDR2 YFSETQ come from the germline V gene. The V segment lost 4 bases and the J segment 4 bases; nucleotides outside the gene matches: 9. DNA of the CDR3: TGCGCCAGCAGCCTAGATGGGACAGGGGATTCAGATACGCAGTATTTT. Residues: CASSLDGTGDSDTQYF.

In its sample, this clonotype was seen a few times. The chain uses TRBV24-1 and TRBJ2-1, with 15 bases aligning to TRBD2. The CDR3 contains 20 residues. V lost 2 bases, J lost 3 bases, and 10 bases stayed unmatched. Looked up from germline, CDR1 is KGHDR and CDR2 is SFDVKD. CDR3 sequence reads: CATSDSAGLAGGYGYNEQFF. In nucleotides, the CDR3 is TGTGCCACCAGTGATTCCGCCGGACTAGCGGGAGGGTACGGCTACAATGAGCAGTTCTTC.

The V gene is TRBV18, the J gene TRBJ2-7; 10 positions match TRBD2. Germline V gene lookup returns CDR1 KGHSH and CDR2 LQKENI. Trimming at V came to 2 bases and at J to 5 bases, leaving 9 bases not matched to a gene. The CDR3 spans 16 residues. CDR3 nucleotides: TGTGCCAGCTCACCAACGCTAGCGGGAGCTTCCCACGAGCAGTACTTC. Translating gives CASSPTLAGASHEQYF.

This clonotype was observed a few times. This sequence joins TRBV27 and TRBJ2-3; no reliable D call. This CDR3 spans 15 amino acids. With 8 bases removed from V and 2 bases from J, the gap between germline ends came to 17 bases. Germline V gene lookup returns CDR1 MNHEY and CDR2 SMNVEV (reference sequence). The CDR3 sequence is CASGLPQSLTDTQYF. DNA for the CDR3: TGTGCCAGCGGATTACCCCAGAGCCTCACAGATACGCAGTATTTT.

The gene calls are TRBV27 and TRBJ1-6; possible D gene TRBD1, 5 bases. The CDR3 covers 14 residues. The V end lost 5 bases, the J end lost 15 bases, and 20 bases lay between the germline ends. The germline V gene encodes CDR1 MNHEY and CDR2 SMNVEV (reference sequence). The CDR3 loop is CASSRQSRLRGLHF. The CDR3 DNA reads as TGTGCCAGCAGTCGACAGTCCCGCCTTCGGGGCCTCCACTTT.

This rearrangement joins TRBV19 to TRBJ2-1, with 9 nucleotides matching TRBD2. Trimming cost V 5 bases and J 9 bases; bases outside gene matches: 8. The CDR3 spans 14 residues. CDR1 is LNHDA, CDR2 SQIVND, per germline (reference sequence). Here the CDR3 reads CASSASGMAGEQFF. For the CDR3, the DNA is TGTGCCAGTAGTGCTAGCGGGATGGCAGGTGAGCAGTTCTTC.

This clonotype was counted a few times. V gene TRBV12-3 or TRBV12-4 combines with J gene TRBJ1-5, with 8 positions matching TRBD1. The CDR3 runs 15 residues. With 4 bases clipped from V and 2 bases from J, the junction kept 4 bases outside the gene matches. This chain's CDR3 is CASSSEDRGNQPQHF. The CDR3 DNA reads TGTGCCAGCAGTTCTGAGGACAGGGGCAATCAGCCCCAGCATTTT.

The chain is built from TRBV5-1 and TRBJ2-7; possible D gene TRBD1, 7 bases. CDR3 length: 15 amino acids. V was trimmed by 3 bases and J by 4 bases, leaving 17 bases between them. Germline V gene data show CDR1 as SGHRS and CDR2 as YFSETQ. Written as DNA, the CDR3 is TGCGCCAGCAGCTCAAACAGGGGAGGCTTTTACGAGCAGTACTTC. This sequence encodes CASSSNRGGFYEQYF.

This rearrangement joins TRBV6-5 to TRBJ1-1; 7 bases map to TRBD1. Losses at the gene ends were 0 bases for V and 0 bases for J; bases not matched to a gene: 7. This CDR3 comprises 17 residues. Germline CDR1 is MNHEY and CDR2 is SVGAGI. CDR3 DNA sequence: TGTGCCAGCAGTTACTCGTGGAGGGGGCCCTTGAACACTGAAGCTTTCTTT. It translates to CASSYSWRGPLNTEAFF.

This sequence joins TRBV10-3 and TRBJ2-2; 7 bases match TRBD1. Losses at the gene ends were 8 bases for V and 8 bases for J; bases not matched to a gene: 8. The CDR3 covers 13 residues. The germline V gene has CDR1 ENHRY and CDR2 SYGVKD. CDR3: CAIRKGGAGELFF. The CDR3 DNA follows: TGTGCCATCCGGAAAGGGGGCGCGGGGGAGCTGTTTTTT.

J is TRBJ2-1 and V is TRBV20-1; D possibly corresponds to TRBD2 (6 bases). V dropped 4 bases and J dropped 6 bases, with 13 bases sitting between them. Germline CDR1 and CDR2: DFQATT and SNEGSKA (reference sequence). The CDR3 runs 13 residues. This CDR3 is CSANSPSANEQFF. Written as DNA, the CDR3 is TGCAGTGCTAATTCCCCTAGCGCCAATGAGCAGTTCTTC.

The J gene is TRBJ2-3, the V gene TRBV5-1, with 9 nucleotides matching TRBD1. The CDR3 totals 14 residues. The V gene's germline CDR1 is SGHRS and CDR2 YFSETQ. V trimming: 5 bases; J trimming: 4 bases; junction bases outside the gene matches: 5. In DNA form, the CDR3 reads TGCGCCAGCAGGCCGGGACAGGGCCCAGATACGCAGTATTTT. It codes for CASRPGQGPDTQYF.

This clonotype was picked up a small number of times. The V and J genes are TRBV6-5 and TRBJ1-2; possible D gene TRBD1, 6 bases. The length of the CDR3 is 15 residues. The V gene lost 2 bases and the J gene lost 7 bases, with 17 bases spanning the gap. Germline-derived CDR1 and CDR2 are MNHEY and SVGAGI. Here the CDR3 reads CASSYNSQGFGGYTF. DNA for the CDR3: TGTGCCAGCAGTTACAACAGTCAGGGGTTTGGTGGCTACACCTTC.

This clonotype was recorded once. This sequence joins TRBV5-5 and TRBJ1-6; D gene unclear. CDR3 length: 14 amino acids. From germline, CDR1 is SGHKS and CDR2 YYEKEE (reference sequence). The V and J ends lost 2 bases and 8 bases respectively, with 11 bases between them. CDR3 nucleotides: TGTGCCAGCAGCTTTTGGGGTAGCGATTCACCCCTCCACTTT. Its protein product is CASSFWGSDSPLHF.

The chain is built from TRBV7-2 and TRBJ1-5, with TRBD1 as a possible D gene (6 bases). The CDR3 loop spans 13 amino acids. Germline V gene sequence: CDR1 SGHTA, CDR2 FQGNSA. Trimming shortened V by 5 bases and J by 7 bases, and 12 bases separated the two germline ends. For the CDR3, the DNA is TGTGCCAGCAGCAAACAGGGTGGCCAGCCCCAGCATTTT. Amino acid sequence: CASSKQGGQPQHF. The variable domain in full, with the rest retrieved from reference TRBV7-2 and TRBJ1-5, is GAGVSQSPSNKVTEKGKDVELRCDPISGHTALYWYRQSLGQGLEFLIYFQGNSAPDKSGLPSDRFSAERTGGSVSTLTIQRTQQEDSAVYLCASSKQGGQPQHFGDGTRLSIL.

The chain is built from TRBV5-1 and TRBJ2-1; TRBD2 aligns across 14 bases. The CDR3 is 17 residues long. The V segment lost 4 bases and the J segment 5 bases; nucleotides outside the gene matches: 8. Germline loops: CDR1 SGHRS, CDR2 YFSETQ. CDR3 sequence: CASSERLAGGPHNEQFF. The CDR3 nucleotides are TGCGCCAGCAGCGAAAGACTAGCGGGAGGGCCCCACAATGAGCAGTTCTTC.

In nucleotides, the CDR3 is TGTGCCAGCAGTTTTGGGGACAGGGTGGATTCACCCCTCCACTTT. Its protein is CASSFGDRVDSPLHF. The gene calls are TRBV12-3 or TRBV12-4 and TRBJ1-6; the match to TRBD1 covers 9 bases. The V and J ends lost 3 bases and 8 bases, in that order; junction bases with no gene match: 5. The CDR3 is 15 residues long.

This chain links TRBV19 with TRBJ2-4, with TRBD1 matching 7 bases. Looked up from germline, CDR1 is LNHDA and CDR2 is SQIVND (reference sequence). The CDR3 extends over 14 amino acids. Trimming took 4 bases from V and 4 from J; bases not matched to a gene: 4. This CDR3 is CASSKGQQKNIQYF. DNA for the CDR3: TGTGCCAGTAGTAAGGGACAGCAAAAAAACATTCAGTACTTC.

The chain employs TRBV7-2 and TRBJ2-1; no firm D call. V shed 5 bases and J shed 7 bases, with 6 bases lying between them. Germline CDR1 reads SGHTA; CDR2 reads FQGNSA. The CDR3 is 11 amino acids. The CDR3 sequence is CASSNQNEQFF. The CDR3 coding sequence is TGTGCCAGCAGCAATCAAAATGAGCAGTTCTTC.

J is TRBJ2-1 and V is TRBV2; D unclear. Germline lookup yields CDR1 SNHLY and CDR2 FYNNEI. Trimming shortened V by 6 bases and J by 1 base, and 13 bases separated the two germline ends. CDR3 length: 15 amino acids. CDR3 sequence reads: CASSGSRVSYNEQFF. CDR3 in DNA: TGTGCCAGCAGCGGCTCTAGGGTTTCCTACAATGAGCAGTTCTTC.

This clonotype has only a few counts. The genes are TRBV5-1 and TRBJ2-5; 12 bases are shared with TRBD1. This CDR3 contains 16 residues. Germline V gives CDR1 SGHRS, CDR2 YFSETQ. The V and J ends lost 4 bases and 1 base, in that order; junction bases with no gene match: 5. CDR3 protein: CASSIGTGGLQETQYF. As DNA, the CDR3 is TGCGCCAGCAGCATCGGGACAGGGGGCCTCCAAGAGACCCAGTACTTC. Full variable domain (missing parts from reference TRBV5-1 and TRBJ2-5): KAGVTQTPRYLIKTRGQQVTLSCSPISGHRSVSWYQQTPGQGLQFLFEYFSETQRNKGNFPGRFSGRQFSNSRSEMNVSTLELGDSALYLCASSIGTGGLQETQYFGPGTRLLVL.

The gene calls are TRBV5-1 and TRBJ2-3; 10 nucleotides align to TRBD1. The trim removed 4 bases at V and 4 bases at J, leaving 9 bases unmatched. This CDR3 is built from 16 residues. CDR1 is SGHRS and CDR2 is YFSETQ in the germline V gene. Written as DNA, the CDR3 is TGCGCCAGCAGCCCAAGGGACAGGGGTGATTCAGATACGCAGTATTTT. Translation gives CASSPRDRGDSDTQYF.

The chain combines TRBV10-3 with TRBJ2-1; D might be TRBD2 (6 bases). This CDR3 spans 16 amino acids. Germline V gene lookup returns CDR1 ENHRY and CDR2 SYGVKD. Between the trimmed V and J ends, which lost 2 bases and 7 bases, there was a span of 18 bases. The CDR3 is CAISEVIAVLGNEQFF. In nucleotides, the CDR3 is TGTGCCATCAGTGAGGTAATAGCGGTGTTGGGAAATGAGCAGTTCTTC.

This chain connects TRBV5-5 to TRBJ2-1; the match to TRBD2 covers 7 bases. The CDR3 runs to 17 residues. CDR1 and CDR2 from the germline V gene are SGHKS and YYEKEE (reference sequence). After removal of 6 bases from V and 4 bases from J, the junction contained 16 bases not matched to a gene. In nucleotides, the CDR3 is TGTGCCAGCACCCTCCCGGGTTTTAGCGGGCCGTACAATGAGCAGTTCTTC. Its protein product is CASTLPGFSGPYNEQFF.

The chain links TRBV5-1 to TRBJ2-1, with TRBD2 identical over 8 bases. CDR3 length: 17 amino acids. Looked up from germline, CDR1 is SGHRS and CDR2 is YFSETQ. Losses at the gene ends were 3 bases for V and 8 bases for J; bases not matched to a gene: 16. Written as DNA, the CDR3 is TGCGCCAGCAGCTGGGGGGGGGCGGGAGGCGTCTTCCATGAGCAGTTCTTC. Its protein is CASSWGGAGGVFHEQFF.

CDR3 bases: TGTGCCAGCAGCCAATCTCGAGACAGGGTGGTTGGCTACACCTTC. This codes for CASSQSRDRVVGYTF. This chain joins TRBV3-1 and TRBJ1-2, with 7 bases that match TRBD1. Looked up from germline, CDR1 is LGHDT and CDR2 is YNNKEL (reference sequence). This CDR3 contains 15 residues. Trimming removed 2 bases from V and 7 bases from J; junction bases left unmatched: 10.

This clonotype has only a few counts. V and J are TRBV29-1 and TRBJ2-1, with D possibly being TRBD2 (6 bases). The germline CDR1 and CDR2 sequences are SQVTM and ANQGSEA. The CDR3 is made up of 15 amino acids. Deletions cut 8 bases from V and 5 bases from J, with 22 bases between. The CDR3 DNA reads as TGCAGCTCTGCGGCCGGGACTCTACGAGACAATGAGCAGTTCTTC. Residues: CSSAAGTLRDNEQFF.

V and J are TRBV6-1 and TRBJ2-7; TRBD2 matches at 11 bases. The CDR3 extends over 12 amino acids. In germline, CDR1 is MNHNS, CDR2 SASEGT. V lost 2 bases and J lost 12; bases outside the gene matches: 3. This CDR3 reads CASSELAGGPYF. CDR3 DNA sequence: TGTGCCAGCAGTGAACTAGCGGGAGGACCGTACTTC.

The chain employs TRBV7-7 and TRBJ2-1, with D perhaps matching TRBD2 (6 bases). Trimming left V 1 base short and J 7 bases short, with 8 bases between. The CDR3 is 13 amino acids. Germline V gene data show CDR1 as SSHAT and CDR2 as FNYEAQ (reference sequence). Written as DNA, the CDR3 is TGTGCCAGCAGCTTAGACGGAGGGAATGAGCAGTTCTTC. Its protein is CASSLDGGNEQFF.